This T cell receptor beta chain came from a study of blood T cell repertoires in COVID-19. Study information: COVID-19 samples, acute and convalescent, were from the United States, Italy and Spain. T cells, B-cell-depleted T cells, or PBMCs supplied cDNA or gDNA.

The germline V gene encodes CDR1 MRHNA and CDR2 SNTAGT. The CDR3 consists of 16 residues. V was cut by 6 bases and J by 0 bases, with 14 bases left in between. Authors' analysis steps: How many nucleated cells were present was estimated from reference gene primer amplification. The repertoire was sequenced with immunoSEQ multiplex PCR; TCRdb's copy has only in-frame clones and lacks some. The V and J calls and clone size are taken from that table; D and trimming were inferred from the DNA. There are under 250,000 clones in the sample; approximately 87% occur only once, and 5.5% to 8% lies in the top ten.

The chain has TRBV6-4 and TRBJ2-2; D perhaps matches TRBD2 (6 bases). Source material: peripheral blood. The TCR sequence derives from a man aged 55 to 69 with acute or convalescent COVID-19. This chain's CDR3 is CASSSLGGTNTGELFF. CDR3 DNA sequence: TGTGCCAGCAGCTCCCTAGGAGGGACGAACACCGGGGAGCTGTTTTTT.